This TCR beta chain was recovered during a study of T cell changes during pregnancy in multiple sclerosis (dated by TCRdb to between 2018 and 2021). About the investigation overall: In women with multiple sclerosis, the researchers looked at how the T cell repertoire shifted as pregnancy progressed.

This clone was found a few times. The antigen it binds to is not known. It has no much larger one-base neighbor in the sample; base qualities were not kept. V was cut back by 2 bases and J by 2 bases, leaving a gap of 7 bases between them. The CDR3 has 14 amino acids, counting the end cysteine and phenylalanine. Only CDR3 DNA remains: 42 bases, in frame from the first base. CDR1 SEHNR and CDR2 FQNEAQ are derived from the germline V gene (reference sequence). Library preparation used the immunoSEQ multiplex PCR assay. As stored in TCRdb, this immuneACCESS dataset retains in-frame rearrangements with V and J assigned. A fraction of the clones does not appear; measured against another copy, unresolved V genes explain less than half of the discrepancy, and the remainder lacks a known reason. This sample holds 85,000 to 120,000 clones; about 90% were observed only once. Roughly 1.5% of the sample belongs to the ten largest clones.

The TCR sequence derives from a female donor with multiple sclerosis, enrolled in a pregnancy study. The sequence joins TRBV7-9 to TRBJ1-5, with the D gene too uncertain to name. The sample in question was peripheral blood, obtained after pregnancy. The DNA sequence is TGTGCCAGCAGCTTATCACCGGGCAATCAGCCCCAGCATTTT. Its translation is CASSLSPGNQPQHF.